This passage covers 20 T cell receptor beta chains from one sample sequenced in a study of OX40 agonist ivuxolimab in advanced cancers. Only in-frame clones appear in the TCRdb table, and some are missing; sequencing was by immunoSEQ multiplex PCR. The top ten hold 50% of the sample, which has approximately 23,000 clones, about 83% seen once. Sample: CD4+ or CD8+ T cells sorted from blood, taken in a trial of the OX40 agonist ivuxolimab. All receptors derive from an adult with an advanced solid tumor such as melanoma, head and neck, liver or kidney cancer.

This chain connects TRBV4-3 to TRBJ2-7; a weak D match, TRBD1 (6 bases). V lost 3 bases to trimming and J lost 3 bases, with 15 bases between them. Germline V gene data show CDR1 as LGHNA and CDR2 as YSLEER. The CDR3 is 15 residues long. CDR3 in DNA: TGCGCCAGCAGCCATCGTACAGGGTCTAGCTACGAGCAGTACTTC. It codes for CASSHRTGSSYEQYF.

The rearrangement uses TRBV19 and TRBJ1-5; D possibly corresponds to TRBD1 (5 bases). The CDR3 spans 13 residues. The germline CDR1 and CDR2 sequences are LNHDA and SQIVND (reference sequence). With 10 bases removed from V and 3 bases from J, the gap between germline ends came to 13 bases. The CDR3 loop reads CAIQAGYNQPQHF. CDR3 DNA sequence: TGTGCCATCCAGGCAGGGTACAATCAGCCCCAGCATTTT.

The V and J genes are TRBV28 and TRBJ2-7; TRBD1 is a possible D gene (6 bases). Germline assignment: CDR1 MDHEN and CDR2 SYDVKM. The V and J ends lost 8 bases and 1 base respectively, with 12 bases between them. CDR3 length: 13 residues. The CDR3, as DNA: TGTGCCAGCTTCCGGGACATTTCCTACGAGCAGTACTTC. Protein: CASFRDISYEQYF. Variable domain in full (rest from reference TRBV28 and TRBJ2-7): DVKVTQSSRYLVKRTGEKVFLECVQDMDHENMFWYRQDPGLGLRLIYFSYDVKMKEKGDIPEGYSVSREKKERFSLILESASTNQTSMYLCASFRDISYEQYFGPGTRLTVT.

The chain recombines TRBV7-9 with TRBJ1-6, with TRBD1 identical over 9 bases. CDR1 and CDR2 (germline): SEHNR, FQNEAQ (reference sequence). This CDR3 has 14 residues. V was pared by 8 bases and J by 9 bases, with 8 bases of the junction left unmatched. This chain's CDR3 is CASGSRTGASPLHF. The CDR3 DNA follows: TGTGCCAGCGGTTCGCGGACAGGGGCTTCACCCCTCCACTTT.

V gene TRBV7-6 combines with J gene TRBJ1-5, with D possibly TRBD1 on 5 matching bases. The CDR3 has 16 amino acids. V lost 3 bases and J 2 bases, leaving 14 bases between the germline ends. From germline, CDR1 is SGHVS and CDR2 FNYEAQ. The CDR3 bases are TGTGCCAGCAGCTTGTGGGGAGGGGTGGGCAATCAGCCCCAGCATTTT. Encoded protein: CASSLWGGVGNQPQHF.

This sequence joins TRBV13 and TRBJ2-1; 11 bases are shared with TRBD1. The V gene end was trimmed by 2 bases and the J gene end by 7 bases; junction bases not matched to a gene: 4. The CDR3 contains 15 residues. Germline CDR1 and CDR2: PRHDT and FYEKMQ (reference sequence). The CDR3 sequence is CASSLIGQGANEQFF. CDR3 sequence (DNA): TGTGCCAGCAGCTTAATAGGACAGGGGGCGAATGAGCAGTTCTTC.

The chain combines TRBV13 with TRBJ1-6, with D possibly TRBD1 on 5 matching bases. Trimming took 10 bases from V and 7 from J, leaving 17 bases between them. The CDR3 length is 14 residues. Looked up from germline, CDR1 is PRHDT and CDR2 is FYEKMQ (reference sequence). CDR3 coding DNA: TGTGCCACCACCTTAGCGCGGGACAATTCACCCCTCCACTTT. Its translation: CATTLARDNSPLHF.

The chain couples TRBV19 to TRBJ2-1; D is unresolved. V was trimmed by 3 bases and J by 4 bases, leaving 16 bases between them. The CDR3 is 16 residues long. Germline CDR1 is LNHDA and CDR2 is SQIVND (reference sequence). CDR3 loop: CASSIGRDVSYNEQFF. The DNA of the CDR3 is TGTGCCAGTAGTATCGGTAGAGACGTCTCTTACAATGAGCAGTTCTTC.

The rearrangement uses TRBV30 and TRBJ1-1; the match to TRBD1 covers 7 bases. The J segment lost 0 bases and the V segment lost 4 bases, leaving 5 bases of the junction unmatched. This CDR3 contains 14 residues. Per germline, CDR1 GTSNPN and CDR2 SVGIG (reference sequence). This CDR3 reads CAWNTGAMNTEAFF. CDR3 nucleotide sequence: TGTGCCTGGAACACAGGGGCGATGAACACTGAAGCTTTCTTT.

V usage is TRBV4-1 and J usage is TRBJ2-1; 11 nucleotides line up with TRBD1. V lost 0 bases and J lost 6; bases outside the gene matches: 4. This CDR3 region has 16 residues. From germline, CDR1 is MGHRA and CDR2 YSYEKL. CDR3 in DNA: TGCGCCAGCAGCCAAGATAGGGACAGGGGGTCCAATGAGCAGTTCTTC. It is translated as CASSQDRDRGSNEQFF.

The chain combines TRBV5-5 with TRBJ1-6, with a weak D call TRBD1 (6 bases). Germline-derived CDR1 and CDR2 are SGHKS and YYEKEE (reference sequence). The CDR3 covers 17 residues. V lost 4 bases and J lost 0, with 14 bases in between. The CDR3: CASSLGTGSSYNSPLHF. The CDR3 bases are TGTGCCAGCAGCCTGGGCACAGGGAGCTCCTATAATTCACCCCTCCACTTT.

The genes are TRBV11-3 and TRBJ2-3; tentative D call: TRBD2 (6 bases). This CDR3 spans 12 amino acids. Trimming shortened V by 5 bases and J by 4 bases, and 7 bases separated the two germline ends. From germline, CDR1 is SGHNT and CDR2 YENEEA. The CDR3 DNA reads TGTGCCAGCAGCCGGGGGTCAGATACGCAGTATTTT. Protein product: CASSRGSDTQYF.

The V and J genes are TRBV4-2 and TRBJ2-2; 8 bases line up with TRBD1. The germline V gene encodes CDR1 LGHNA and CDR2 YNFKEQ. J gave up 5 bases and V 7 bases, and 12 bases lay outside the gene matches. This CDR3 spans 16 amino acids. Here the CDR3 reads CASNYGQGEGTGELFF. The CDR3 DNA follows: TGTGCCAGCAACTACGGACAGGGAGAAGGGACCGGGGAGCTGTTTTTT.

This clone was detected once. The CDR3 is CASSFGTGEYEQYF. In DNA form, the CDR3 reads TGTGCCAGCAGCTTCGGGACAGGGGAATACGAGCAGTACTTC. The chain employs TRBV7-8 and TRBJ2-7, with 10 bases identical to TRBD1. The CDR3 has 14 amino acids. The germline gives CDR1 SGHVS, CDR2 FQNEAQ. Trimming took 3 bases from V and 4 from J; bases not matched to a gene: 3.

V gene TRBV10-1 combines with J gene TRBJ2-1; TRBD2 might be the D (6 bases). This CDR3 comprises 11 residues. V lost 7 bases, J lost 7 bases, and 8 bases lay in between. CDR1 and CDR2 (germline): WNHNN, SYGVQD (reference sequence). In DNA, the CDR3 is TGCGCCAGCAATGGGGGGAATGAGCAGTTCTTC. Translated, it gives CASNGGNEQFF.

This clone has a single count. The chain couples TRBV7-3 to TRBJ2-7; TRBD1 is a possible D gene (6 bases). Germline V CDR1 and CDR2: SGHTA, FQGTGA. The V end was cut by 0 bases, the J end by 3 bases, with 6 bases between. This CDR3 spans 13 amino acids. The CDR3 region has the DNA TGTGCCAGCAGCTTAACGGGACACTACGAGCAGTACTTC. Translating gives CASSLTGHYEQYF.

The chain couples TRBV27 to TRBJ1-2; TRBD1 matches 9 bases. J lost 1 base, V lost 5 bases, and 5 bases had no gene match. The CDR3 extends over 15 amino acids. CDR1 and CDR2 from the germline V gene are MNHEY and SMNVEV (reference sequence). The chain's CDR3 is CASSPTGGGNYGYTF. CDR3 in DNA: TGTGCCAGCAGTCCAACAGGGGGCGGTAACTATGGCTACACCTTC.

This chain joins TRBV6-6 and TRBJ2-1; D is perhaps TRBD1 or TRBD2 (5 bases each). CDR1 and CDR2 (germline): MNHNY, SVGAGI (reference sequence). Between the trimmed V and J ends, which lost 4 bases and 7 bases, there was a span of 5 bases. The CDR3 extends over 11 amino acids. CDR3: CASSWGNEQFF. The CDR3 DNA follows: TGTGCCAGCAGTTGGGGGAATGAGCAGTTCTTC.

This chain uses TRBV4-1 with TRBJ2-7; either TRBD1 or TRBD2 may supply D (5 bases each). Looked up from germline, CDR1 is MGHRA and CDR2 is YSYEKL. Trimming pared 2 bases from V and 7 bases from J, leaving 18 bases between. CDR3 length equals 15 residues. The DNA for the CDR3 is TGCGCCAGCAGCCAAAAAATCGGGACGGCTCGAGAGCAGTACTTC. Translated, it gives CASSQKIGTAREQYF.

V usage is TRBV6-5 and J usage is TRBJ2-5, with unresolved D. V lost 1 base and J 5 bases, leaving 8 bases between the germline ends. Germline CDR1 and CDR2: MNHEY and SVGAGI. The length of the CDR3 is 13 residues. The CDR3 here is CASSYWSEETQYF. CDR3 nucleotides: TGTGCCAGCAGTTACTGGTCCGAGGAGACCCAGTACTTC.